This T cell receptor (beta chain) stems from a study of shared clonotypes between healthy human individuals. Researchers partitioned CD4+ cells into CD45RA+ naive and CD45RA-negative memory subsets. Germline V lookup: CDR1 MDHEN, CDR2 SYDVKM. V was cut by 2 bases and J by 0 bases, with 10 bases left in between. This CDR3 region has 15 residues. The protocol was immunoSEQ multiplex PCR, while the TCRdb copy is restricted to in-frame clones and leaves out a portion. This repertoire shows some 1,600,000 clones, under 99% found once; its top ten account for roughly 0.4%. The receptor's source is a man aged 25 to 40 in good health. The rearrangement links TRBV28 to TRBJ1-1; D unresolved. Sequencing input: naive CD4+ T cells sorted from blood. The subset was: CD45RA+ positively selected. CDR3 DNA: TGTGCCAGCAGTTTAAGGGCAGGCCTGAACACTGAAGCTTTCTTT. Amino acids: CASSLRAGLNTEAFF.